These 8 T cell receptor beta chains were sequenced from one sample in a study of T cell repertoires in cytomegalovirus infection. Via MiXCR, TCRdb re-called the reads, giving one row per CDR3 protein. This table holds nearly 550,000 distinct CDR3 sequences, approximately 15% found once. The sample taken for sequencing was CD8+ T cells from PBMCs. The receptors here all came from a human donor in good health (CMV status not recorded). Some clones in this sample may be carry-over from other donors' samples.

The chain carries TRBV3-1 and TRBJ2-3; D tentatively reads TRBD1 or TRBD2 (5 bases each). V gave up 5 bases and J gave up 6 bases, with 18 bases separating them. CDR1 is LGHDT, CDR2 YNNKEL, per germline (reference sequence). The CDR3 runs 15 residues. The CDR3 DNA follows: TGTGCCAGCAGCACGCCGGGACGACCGAGGGATACGCAGTATTTT. Translated, it gives CASSTPGRPRDTQYF.

Turning to this clonotype: Since a much larger clone is just one base distant, this may be a read error. V and J are TRBV28 and TRBJ2-1; 13 nucleotides agree with TRBD2. The CDR3 is 16 residues long. Germline CDR1 reads MDHEN; CDR2 reads SYDVKM. Losses at the gene ends were 4 bases for V and 8 bases for J; bases not matched to a gene: 8. The CDR3 is CASSSPGLAGEHEQFF. The CDR3 bases are TGTGCCAGCAGTTCTCCCGGACTAGCGGGAGAGCATGAGCAGTTCTTC.

This clonotype was seen more than once but under ten times. The chain combines TRBV6-2 or TRBV6-3 with TRBJ2-1, with a possible D match to TRBD1 (5 bases). V was pared by 2 bases and J by 7 bases, with 15 bases between. The germline CDR1 and CDR2 sequences are MNHEY and SVGEGT. The CDR3 contains 15 residues. CDR3 region: CASSYVLSRENEQFF. CDR3 DNA sequence: TGTGCCAGCAGTTACGTCCTATCCAGGGAAAATGAGCAGTTCTTC.

This clonotype was picked up a small number of times. Here the CDR3 reads CASSLSPRLARYEQYF. CDR3 bases: TGCGCCAGCAGCTTGTCCCCACGGCTAGCGAGATACGAGCAGTACTTC. The J gene is TRBJ2-7, the V gene TRBV5-1, with D possibly matching TRBD2 (6 bases). The CDR3 is 16 amino acids. Trimming took off 1 base at V and 4 bases at J, with 18 bases between the two ends. Germline lookup yields CDR1 SGHRS and CDR2 YFSETQ.

This clonotype was observed a few times. The chain employs TRBV24-1 and TRBJ2-1; the D gene could be TRBD1 or TRBD2 (5 bases each). The CDR3 is made up of 14 amino acids. Between the trimmed V and J ends, which lost 7 bases and 3 bases, there was a span of 12 bases. Germline V gives CDR1 KGHDR, CDR2 SFDVKD. The DNA of the CDR3 is TGTGCCACCAGGTCGGGAAGGGGCTACAATGAGCAGTTCTTC. Its protein is CATRSGRGYNEQFF.

This clonotype occurred a few times. The chain recombines TRBV2 with TRBJ1-6; the D gene is possibly TRBD1 (5 bases). CDR1 and CDR2 (germline): SNHLY, FYNNEI. The CDR3 runs 16 residues. With 3 bases removed from V and 7 bases from J, the gap between germline ends came to 16 bases. CDR3 DNA sequence: TGTGCCAGCAGTGACCCTGAGGGCCAGGGAAATTCACCCCTCCACTTT. It specifies CASSDPEGQGNSPLHF.

The CDR3 bases are TGCAGTGCTAGAGATCGGTCCAGGGGGGGGCAGTACTTC. Translating gives CSARDRSRGGQYF. V gene TRBV20-1 combines with J gene TRBJ2-7; D assignment may be TRBD1 or TRBD2 (7 bases each). The CDR3 spans 13 residues. V shed 0 bases and J shed 9 bases, with 15 bases lying between them. The germline gives CDR1 DFQATT, CDR2 SNEGSKA (reference sequence).

This clonotype has just a few counts. The J gene is TRBJ2-4, the V gene TRBV24-1, with a possible D match to TRBD2 (5 bases). The CDR3 sequence is 11 residues long. The V end lost 5 bases, the J end lost 7 bases, and 5 bases lay between the germline ends. From germline, CDR1 is KGHDR and CDR2 SFDVKD. The CDR3 reads CATSGGNIQYF. CDR3 sequence (DNA): TGTGCCACCAGTGGAGGGAACATTCAGTACTTC.